Each of the 27 T cell receptor beta chains below was sequenced from the same sample in a study of T-cell reconstitution after alpha-beta-depleted transplantation in children. A TCRbeta library incorporating unique molecular identifiers was prepared. Using its own MiXCR run on the PCR reads, TCRdb lists one record per CDR3 protein. The table includes about 370,000 distinct CDR3 sequences, about 20% detected once. The input for sequencing was PBMCs from the stem cell graft donor, taken from the stem cell graft. These TCRs come from a human donor who donated a stem cell graft to a child with acute myeloid leukemia.

The chain links TRBV10-3 to TRBJ2-3, with a weak D call TRBD2 (5 bases). This CDR3 is 14 amino acids long. Germline CDR1 and CDR2: ENHRY and SYGVKD. The V gene lost 10 bases and the J gene lost 5 bases, with 19 bases spanning the gap. CDR3 residues: CATEGATPRDTQYF. Here the CDR3 DNA reads TGTGCCACCGAGGGAGCGACACCCCGAGATACGCAGTATTTT.

This chain connects TRBV29-1 to TRBJ2-7; D is ambiguous. The germline gives CDR1 SQVTM, CDR2 ANQGSEA. CDR3 length: 12 residues. Trimming cost V 6 bases and J 3 bases, with 12 bases left between them. CDR3 region: CSVAGAGYEQYF. DNA of the CDR3: TGCAGCGTCGCCGGCGCCGGCTACGAGCAGTACTTC.

The chain uses TRBV20-1 and TRBJ2-1; 10 bases are a match to TRBD2. The CDR3 extends over 16 amino acids. Germline lookup yields CDR1 DFQATT and CDR2 SNEGSKA (reference sequence). V lost 1 base, J lost 2 bases, and 5 bases stayed unmatched. The CDR3 spells CSARGAGLATYNEQFF. In nucleotides, the CDR3 is TGCAGTGCTAGAGGGGCGGGACTAGCGACCTACAATGAGCAGTTCTTC.

A few counts support this clonotype. This sequence joins TRBV12-3 or TRBV12-4 and TRBJ2-2; 12 positions match TRBD2. Trimming removed 3 bases from V and 9 bases from J; junction bases left unmatched: 20. The CDR3 is 20 amino acids. The CDR3 reads CASSFLQGIRLAGVRRELFF. For the CDR3, the DNA is TGTGCCAGCAGTTTCCTGCAGGGGATACGACTAGCGGGAGTGCGCAGGGAGCTGTTTTTT.

This clonotype was detected ten times or more. The chain carries TRBV14 and TRBJ2-1; maybe TRBD2 (5 bases). V was cut by 3 bases and J by 13 bases, with 16 bases left in between. The CDR3 loop spans 13 amino acids. From germline, CDR1 is SGHDN and CDR2 FVKESK. This CDR3 is CASSHETSRSQFF. The CDR3 region has the DNA TGTGCCAGCAGCCATGAAACTAGTAGGAGTCAGTTCTTC. Variable domain in full (rest from reference TRBV14 and TRBJ2-1): EAGVTQFPSHSVIEKGQTVTLRCDPISGHDNLYWYRRVMGKEIKFLLHFVKESKQDESGMPNNRFLAERTGGTYSTLKVQPAELEDSGVYFCASSHETSRSQFFGPGTRLTVL.

This clonotype was seen only a few times. The chain employs TRBV5-1 and TRBJ2-7, with TRBD1 identical over 7 bases. Trimming cost V 6 bases and J 1 base; bases outside gene matches: 10. Germline CDR1 SGHRS, CDR2 YFSETQ. This CDR3 has 15 residues. The CDR3 nucleotides read TGCGCCAGCACGCTATCCCGGGACAGTTCCTACGAGCAGTACTTC. It translates to CASTLSRDSSYEQYF.

The chain joins TRBV10-3 to TRBJ2-2; the D gene could be TRBD1 or TRBD2 (6 bases each). Trimming removed 10 bases at V and 3 bases at J, with 18 bases between. The CDR3 sequence is 15 residues long. Germline values: CDR1 ENHRY, CDR2 SYGVKD. This chain's CDR3 is CATDRGGTDTGELFF. The CDR3, as DNA: TGTGCCACCGACCGAGGGGGGACGGACACCGGGGAGCTGTTTTTT.

DNA of the CDR3: TGCGCCAGCAGCTTGGGGGACAGGGAGTACGAGCAGTACTTC. Amino acids: CASSLGDREYEQYF. The gene calls are TRBV5-1 and TRBJ2-7; 9 positions match TRBD1. J gave up 4 bases and V 0 bases, and 2 bases lay outside the gene matches. This CDR3 region has 14 residues. Per germline, CDR1 SGHRS and CDR2 YFSETQ.

This clonotype was seen more than once but under ten times. V usage is TRBV11-1 and J usage is TRBJ2-3; possible D gene TRBD1, 5 bases. V was trimmed by 1 base and J by 3 bases, leaving 20 bases between them. Germline values: CDR1 SGHAT, CDR2 FQDESV (reference sequence). The CDR3 is made up of 18 amino acids. The CDR3 nucleotides read TGTGCCAGCAGCTTAGATGTATTGGGGCGTCTGATAACAGATACGCAGTATTTT. Translation gives CASSLDVLGRLITDTQYF.

This clonotype was counted between two and nine times. The chain is built from TRBV20-1 and TRBJ2-1; TRBD2 matches at 8 bases. The CDR3 is 17 residues long. Germline V lookup: CDR1 DFQATT, CDR2 SNEGSKA (reference sequence). Unmatched junction bases numbered 8, after V lost 1 base and J lost 0 bases. For the CDR3, the DNA is TGCAGTGCTAGAGCCGATCGCGGGAGGAGCTCCTACAATGAGCAGTTCTTC. Translation gives CSARADRGRSSYNEQFF.

The chain joins TRBV19 to TRBJ2-1, with 12 nucleotides matching TRBD2. The V segment lost 4 bases and the J segment 6 bases; nucleotides outside the gene matches: 4. Per the germline V gene, CDR1 is LNHDA and CDR2 is SQIVND (reference sequence). The CDR3 runs to 15 residues. For the CDR3, the DNA is TGTGCCAGTAGTAAAGGACTAGCGGGACCCAATGAGCAGTTCTTC. Its translation: CASSKGLAGPNEQFF.

The genes are TRBV29-1 and TRBJ1-5; tentative D call: TRBD1 (5 bases). The CDR3 runs 12 residues. CDR1 is SQVTM and CDR2 is ANQGSEA in the germline V gene. The CDR3 nucleotides read TGCAGTACTCGCCAGGGCGATCAGCCCCAGCATTTT. It encodes CSTRQGDQPQHF.

Concerning this clonotype: A much larger clone lies a single base off, so this may be a read error. The chain recombines TRBV20-1 with TRBJ2-3, with 15 positions matching TRBD2. CDR3 length equals 16 residues. Germline CDR1 and CDR2: DFQATT and SNEGSKA (reference sequence). Trimming removed 6 bases from V and 8 bases from J; junction bases left unmatched: 12. As DNA, the CDR3 is TGCAGTGCGACGAGGACTAGCGGGAGGGACCCAGGTACGCAGTATTTT. Amino acid sequence: CSATRTSGRDPGTQYF.

This chain links TRBV20-1 with TRBJ2-7, with TRBD1 matching 11 bases. The CDR3 is made up of 19 amino acids. Per germline, CDR1 DFQATT and CDR2 SNEGSKA (reference sequence). The ends lost 2 bases at V and 1 base at J; junction bases unmatched: 16. In DNA, the CDR3 is TGCAGTGCTAGACCCCCCCAGGACAGGGGGCGATTGGGTTCCTACGAGCAGTACTTC. This gives the protein CSARPPQDRGRLGSYEQYF.

This clonotype turned up a few times. The chain joins TRBV12-3 or TRBV12-4 to TRBJ2-5; 7 bases align to TRBD1. The CDR3 is 14 amino acids. The ends lost 6 bases at V and 9 bases at J; junction bases unmatched: 13. CDR3 region: CASSLGTVGRPQYF. CDR3 sequence (DNA): TGTGCCAGCAGCCTCGGGACAGTCGGTCGACCCCAGTACTTC.

This clonotype came up many times. The J gene is TRBJ2-1, the V gene TRBV2; D remains unclear. The CDR3 spans 13 residues. V lost 4 bases and J 6 bases, leaving 10 bases between the germline ends. Germline-derived CDR1 and CDR2 are SNHLY and FYNNEI. CDR3 region: CASSVVSSNEQFF. The CDR3 DNA sequence: TGTGCCAGCAGTGTCGTATCGAGCAATGAGCAGTTCTTC.

V is TRBV20-1 and J is TRBJ2-5; 7 nucleotides match TRBD2. The CDR3 length is 13 residues. Germline loops: CDR1 DFQATT, CDR2 SNEGSKA (reference sequence). With 3 bases clipped from V and 1 base from J, the junction kept 2 bases outside the gene matches. Here the CDR3 DNA reads TGCAGTGCTAGCAGGGAGGGCCAAGAGACCCAGTACTTC. This translates into CSASREGQETQYF.

This chain joins TRBV2 and TRBJ2-5; 11 nucleotides match TRBD2. The trim removed 6 bases at V and 5 bases at J, leaving 8 bases unmatched. The CDR3 extends over 15 amino acids. Germline V CDR1 and CDR2: SNHLY, FYNNEI. The CDR3 here is CASSELAGVRETQYF. The CDR3, as DNA: TGTGCCAGCAGCGAACTAGCGGGAGTCCGGGAGACCCAGTACTTC.

The chain uses TRBV20-1 and TRBJ2-1; D perhaps matches TRBD2 (6 bases). There are 13 residues in the CDR3. The germline CDR1 and CDR2 sequences are DFQATT and SNEGSKA (reference sequence). V was cut by 7 bases and J by 12 bases, with 22 bases left in between. CDR3 residues: CSVGRETHDRQFF. The CDR3 nucleotides read TGCAGTGTTGGCCGGGAGACCCACGATCGGCAGTTCTTC.

The chain joins TRBV4-1 to TRBJ2-7, with a tentative D call TRBD2 (6 bases). Germline V CDR1 and CDR2: MGHRA, YSYEKL. V dropped 0 bases and J dropped 3 bases, with 15 bases sitting between them. The CDR3 is made up of 16 amino acids. The CDR3 sequence: CASSQDREWRGYEQYF. The CDR3 region has the DNA TGCGCCAGCAGCCAAGATAGGGAGTGGCGGGGCTACGAGCAGTACTTC.

This clonotype was found a few times. The rearrangement links TRBV2 to TRBJ1-5; no clear D. V lost 5 bases and J lost 4, with 12 bases in between. This CDR3 region has 14 residues. Germline CDR1 reads SNHLY; CDR2 reads FYNNEI. Here the CDR3 DNA reads TGTGCCAGCAGTCCCGGACGGAATAATCAGCCCCAGCATTTT. Its translation is CASSPGRNNQPQHF.

This clonotype has a handful of counts. V usage is TRBV7-9 and J usage is TRBJ2-7; a weak D match, TRBD2 (5 bases). The length of the CDR3 is 13 residues. Trimming took 3 bases from V and 5 from J, leaving 11 bases between them. Germline CDR1 is SEHNR and CDR2 is FQNEAQ (reference sequence). This chain's CDR3 is CASSFRGSHEQYF. In DNA, the CDR3 is TGTGCCAGCAGCTTCCGAGGGAGCCACGAGCAGTACTTC.

This clonotype was detected many times. This chain joins TRBV6-1 and TRBJ2-5; D possibly matches TRBD1 or TRBD2 (6 bases each). This CDR3 contains 14 residues. Germline loops: CDR1 MNHNS, CDR2 SASEGT. Trimming cost V 8 bases and J 0 bases, with 13 bases left between them. The CDR3 DNA reads TGTGCCAGCGACCGGGGGCGGCACCAAGAGACCCAGTACTTC. It codes for CASDRGRHQETQYF.

Only a few counts were recorded for this clonotype. The chain joins TRBV20-1 to TRBJ2-1; 12 nucleotides line up with TRBD2. V lost 6 bases to trimming and J lost 8 bases; unmatched junction nucleotides: 8. The germline CDR1 and CDR2 sequences are DFQATT and SNEGSKA (reference sequence). The length of the CDR3 is 14 residues. This CDR3 reads CSADTSGRWYEQFF. Here the CDR3 DNA reads TGCAGTGCCGATACTAGCGGGAGGTGGTATGAGCAGTTCTTC.

This clonotype was detected ten times or more. This CDR3 is CASSSPASGQTTQYF. In DNA, the CDR3 is TGTGCCAGCAGTTCCCCGGCTAGCGGGCAGACTACGCAGTATTTT. The V gene is TRBV12-3 or TRBV12-4, the J gene TRBJ2-3, with 8 bases matching TRBD2. V lost 4 bases, J lost 8 bases, and 11 bases stayed unmatched. The CDR3 sequence is 15 residues long.

J is TRBJ2-1 and V is TRBV7-2, with TRBD2 as a possible D gene (5 bases). The germline V gene has CDR1 SGHTA and CDR2 FQGNSA. Trimming pared 1 base from V and 5 bases from J, leaving 9 bases between. The CDR3 spans 14 residues. The CDR3 reads CASSLGLAHNEQFF. Here the CDR3 DNA reads TGTGCCAGCAGCTTAGGGCTAGCCCACAATGAGCAGTTCTTC.

In this sample, this clonotype turned up a few times. The rearrangement uses TRBV6-2 or TRBV6-3 and TRBJ2-7, with 10 bases matching TRBD1. Per germline, CDR1 MNHEY and CDR2 SVGEGT. This CDR3 contains 16 residues. The V and J ends lost 5 bases and 2 bases, in that order; junction bases with no gene match: 9. CDR3 region: CASSDLGDRGPYEQYF. CDR3 in DNA: TGTGCCAGCAGTGACTTAGGCGACAGGGGGCCCTACGAGCAGTACTTC.